The 14 T cell receptor beta chains reported below all come from one sample, sequenced in a study of blood T cell repertoires in COVID-19. Sequencing used immunoSEQ multiplex PCR; TCRdb keeps in-frame clones, though not all of them. Among over 200,000 clones listed, more than 70% were seen once. Sequenced sample: peripheral blood. These receptors were taken from an older woman with acute or convalescent COVID-19.

The gene calls are TRBV3-1 (or the pseudogene TRBV3-2) and TRBJ2-3; 11 bases align to TRBD2. The CDR3 runs to 14 residues. After removal of 10 bases from V and 2 bases from J, the junction contained 5 bases not matched to a gene. CDR1 is LGHDT, CDR2 YNNKEL, per germline (reference sequence). In DNA, the CDR3 is TGTGCCACCAAGACTAGCGGGGCCACAGATACGCAGTATTTT. Translating gives CATKTSGATDTQYF.

This clone was picked up a small number of times. J is TRBJ1-2 and V is TRBV2, with D possibly matching TRBD1 (5 bases). The germline gives CDR1 SNHLY, CDR2 FYNNEI. Trimming removed 7 bases at V and 7 bases at J, with 13 bases between. The CDR3 runs to 12 residues. The CDR3: CASIGDWAGYTF. The CDR3 DNA reads TGTGCCAGCATAGGGGACTGGGCTGGCTACACCTTC.

This clone was seen only once. The chain links TRBV7-6 to TRBJ2-1, with 9 nucleotides matching TRBD2. CDR3 length equals 18 residues. V lost 5 bases and J lost 6; bases outside the gene matches: 17. In germline, CDR1 is SGHVS, CDR2 FNYEAQ. CDR3 DNA sequence: TGTGCCAGCAGCCCGACCCCCATTGGGGCGGGGGGGAGCAATGAGCAGTTCTTC. This codes for CASSPTPIGAGGSNEQFF.

The chain employs TRBV18 and TRBJ1-6, with TRBD1 matching 8 bases. The CDR3 consists of 15 residues. The J segment lost 8 bases and the V segment lost 4 bases, leaving 7 bases of the junction unmatched. Germline V CDR1 and CDR2: KGHSH, LQKENI. CDR3 residues: CASSRTGRSDSPLHF. CDR3 bases: TGTGCCAGCTCACGGACAGGGAGATCGGATTCACCCCTCCACTTT.

The chain joins TRBV28 to TRBJ1-6; the match to TRBD1 covers 8 bases. Per the germline V gene, CDR1 is MDHEN and CDR2 is SYDVKM. V lost 4 bases to trimming and J lost 7 bases; unmatched junction nucleotides: 3. The CDR3 has 14 amino acids. CDR3 residues: CASSSGQVNSPLHF. In nucleotides, the CDR3 is TGTGCCAGCAGTTCGGGACAGGTCAATTCACCCCTCCACTTT.

This chain's CDR3 is CASSPTVLAGGPYEQYF. For the CDR3, the DNA is TGTGCCAGCAGCCCTACGGTGCTAGCGGGAGGGCCCTACGAGCAGTACTTC. The chain links TRBV7-2 to TRBJ2-7; 12 bases agree with TRBD2. Germline V gene sequence: CDR1 SGHTA, CDR2 FQGNSA. V trimming: 5 bases; J trimming: 2 bases; junction bases outside the gene matches: 10. The CDR3 loop spans 17 amino acids.

This clone turned up a few times. This chain joins TRBV11-2 and TRBJ2-7; the D is unclear. The CDR3 has 14 amino acids. Germline V gene data show CDR1 as SGHAT and CDR2 as FQNNGV. V lost 3 bases to trimming and J lost 3 bases, with 12 bases between them. CDR3 bases: TGTGCCAGCAGCTTTATAAGAGGTGACTACGAGCAGTACTTC. Protein: CASSFIRGDYEQYF. The whole variable domain, remainder taken from reference TRBV11-2 and TRBJ2-7, is EAGVAQSPRYKIIEKRQSVAFWCNPISGHATLYWYQQILGQGPKLLIQFQNNGVVDDSQLPKDRFSAERLKGVDSTLKIQPAKLEDSAVYLCASSFIRGDYEQYFGPGTRLTVT.

The chain employs TRBV3-1 (or the pseudogene TRBV3-2) and TRBJ2-7; weak D call: TRBD2 (6 bases). The V end lost 4 bases, the J end lost 0 bases, and 22 bases lay between the germline ends. This CDR3 has 18 residues. Germline CDR1 LGHDT, CDR2 YNNKEL (reference sequence). CDR3 sequence (DNA): TGTGCCAGCAGCCCCGGTGGGGTCTTAGCGGAAAGCTCCTACGAGCAGTACTTC. It translates to CASSPGGVLAESSYEQYF.

The genes are TRBV29-1 and TRBJ1-2; 7 nucleotides align to TRBD1. Per the germline V gene, CDR1 is SQVTM and CDR2 is ANQGSEA. The J segment lost 4 bases and the V segment lost 7 bases, leaving 9 bases of the junction unmatched. The CDR3 has 13 residues. CDR3 coding DNA: TGCAGCGCACGTGACAGGGCGATCTATGGCTACACCTTC. Translating it yields CSARDRAIYGYTF.

The J gene is TRBJ1-5, the V gene TRBV7-9; 9 bases line up with TRBD1. Germline CDR1 SEHNR, CDR2 FQNEAQ (reference sequence). With V trimmed by 6 bases and J by 5 bases, 5 bases remained unmatched. CDR3 length equals 14 residues. This CDR3 is CASSKGQGDQPQHF. DNA for the CDR3: TGTGCCAGCAGTAAGGGACAGGGCGATCAGCCCCAGCATTTT.

This clone was seen once. For the CDR3, the DNA is TGTGCCACCCGGGACAGGGCTTATCAGCCCCAGCATTTT. Amino acid sequence: CATRDRAYQPQHF. The chain combines TRBV19 with TRBJ1-5; 9 bases line up with TRBD1. CDR3 length equals 13 residues. Looked up from germline, CDR1 is LNHDA and CDR2 is SQIVND (reference sequence). V was pared by 10 bases and J by 5 bases, with 6 bases of the junction left unmatched.

The genes are TRBV18 and TRBJ2-7; a possible D gene is TRBD2 (5 bases). The CDR3 totals 13 residues. Looked up from germline, CDR1 is KGHSH and CDR2 is LQKENI. V gave up 2 bases and J gave up 6 bases, with 11 bases separating them. The CDR3 loop is CASSPGAGREQYF. In nucleotides, the CDR3 is TGTGCCAGCTCACCAGGTGCGGGTCGCGAGCAGTACTTC. Full variable domain (rest looked up from reference TRBV18 and TRBJ2-7): NAGVMQNPRHLVRRRGQEARLRCSPMKGHSHVYWYRQLPEEGLKFMVYLQKENIIDESGMPKERFSAEFPKEGPSILRIQQVVRGDSAAYFCASSPGAGREQYFGPGTRLTVT.

The chain links TRBV7-9 to TRBJ2-2, with D possibly matching TRBD1 (6 bases). Trimming shortened V by 4 bases and J by 4 bases, and 16 bases separated the two germline ends. This CDR3 comprises 16 residues. CDR1 is SEHNR, CDR2 FQNEAQ, per germline (reference sequence). This CDR3 reads CASSSWGPAGTGELFF. CDR3 nucleotides: TGTGCCAGCAGCTCCTGGGGGCCTGCGGGCACCGGGGAGCTGTTTTTT.

V usage is TRBV19 and J usage is TRBJ1-4, with 9 bases identical to TRBD1. The CDR3 is 13 amino acids. V shed 6 bases and J 7 bases; nucleotides not matched to a gene: 3. Germline V gene sequence: CDR1 LNHDA, CDR2 SQIVND (reference sequence). The CDR3 loop reads CASRGTGTEKLFF. CDR3 in DNA: TGTGCCAGTAGGGGGACAGGGACTGAAAAACTGTTTTTT.